These 20 T cell receptor beta chains came from one sample sequenced in a study of neoadjuvant nivolumab and ipilimumab in lung cancer. TCRdb keeps only in-frame clones here, not all; method: immunoSEQ multiplex PCR. The table has tens of thousands of clones, about 89% seen once. The material sequenced was blood, taken before neoadjuvant nivolumab, alone or with ipilimumab. These receptors originate from an adult with non-small cell lung cancer. Some clones in this sample may be carry-over from other donors' samples.

The rearrangement uses TRBV7-2 and TRBJ2-3, with 7 bases identical to TRBD2. V lost 3 bases, J lost 9 bases, and 9 bases stayed unmatched. Germline V gene lookup returns CDR1 SGHTA and CDR2 FQGNSA. This CDR3 contains 14 residues. The CDR3: CASSLLPGGETQYF. CDR3 coding DNA: TGTGCCAGCAGCTTGCTGCCGGGAGGAGAGACGCAGTATTTT.

V usage is TRBV7-9 and J usage is TRBJ1-5; D possibly corresponds to TRBD1 (6 bases). The CDR3 spans 15 residues. With 1 base removed from V and 4 bases from J, the gap between germline ends came to 11 bases. CDR1 and CDR2 (germline): SEHNR, FQNEAQ (reference sequence). CDR3 DNA: TGTGCCAGCAGCTTAGGGTCCGGACAGAATCAGCCCCAGCATTTT. The encoded protein is CASSLGSGQNQPQHF.

This rearrangement joins TRBV29-1 to TRBJ1-1, with 7 positions matching TRBD1. V lost 5 bases to trimming and J lost 1 base; unmatched junction nucleotides: 4. In germline, CDR1 is SQVTM, CDR2 ANQGSEA. The CDR3 consists of 13 residues. CDR3 in DNA: TGCAGCGTTAAGGGACAGCCGAACACTGAAGCTTTCTTT. Residues: CSVKGQPNTEAFF.

Here the CDR3 DNA reads TGTGCCAGCAGTGAAAAGACACTTAACTATGGCTACACCTTC. This sequence encodes CASSEKTLNYGYTF. V and J are TRBV6-1 and TRBJ1-2; D remains ambiguous. The CDR3 has 14 amino acids. V was shortened by 2 bases and J by 1 base, with 8 bases between the two germline ends. Germline loops: CDR1 MNHNS, CDR2 SASEGT.

This chain joins TRBV5-1 and TRBJ1-4, with TRBD1 matching over 9 bases. The junction had 7 bases not matched to a gene; V was cut back by 4 bases and J by 3 bases. Germline V gene lookup returns CDR1 SGHRS and CDR2 YFSETQ. The CDR3 is made up of 16 amino acids. For the CDR3, the DNA is TGCGCCAGCAGCCCCGGGACAGGGCCTCCTAATGAAAAACTGTTTTTT. This sequence encodes CASSPGTGPPNEKLFF.

The V call is TRBV29-1, the J call TRBJ2-7, with D perhaps being TRBD1 or TRBD2 (5 bases each). The ends were cut back, 7 bases at V and 3 bases at J, with 10 bases in the middle. Germline-derived CDR1 and CDR2 are SQVTM and ANQGSEA. This CDR3 has 11 residues. CDR3 DNA: TGCAGCGCTGGGGGTAACTACGAGCAGTACTTC. Its protein product is CSAGGNYEQYF.

This sequence joins TRBV19 and TRBJ2-3; D is ambiguous. The CDR3 contains 15 residues. Germline CDR1 reads LNHDA; CDR2 reads SQIVND (reference sequence). Between the trimmed V and J ends, which lost 5 bases and 0 bases, there was a span of 12 bases. The CDR3 sequence is CASSDEIQSTDTQYF. The CDR3 DNA reads TGTGCCAGTAGTGACGAAATTCAGAGCACAGATACGCAGTATTTT.

The V gene is TRBV29-1, the J gene TRBJ1-5; 9 nucleotides match TRBD1. This CDR3 is 13 amino acids long. Germline V gene lookup returns CDR1 SQVTM and CDR2 ANQGSEA. V gave up 4 bases and J gave up 7 bases; unmatched junction bases: 5. CDR3 sequence (DNA): TGCAGCGTTGCGGACAGGGGTGGCCAGCCCCAGCATTTT. Its protein is CSVADRGGQPQHF.

The rearrangement links TRBV10-3 to TRBJ2-7; 14 nucleotides align to TRBD2. Germline V lookup: CDR1 ENHRY, CDR2 SYGVKD. This CDR3 has 16 amino acids. V trimming: 5 bases; J trimming: 3 bases; junction bases outside the gene matches: 6. CDR3 residues: CAISTTGTSGSYEQYF. In DNA, the CDR3 is TGTGCCATCAGTACAACCGGGACTAGCGGGAGCTACGAGCAGTACTTC.

The chain joins TRBV5-1 to TRBJ2-7; the D is unclear. The germline CDR1 and CDR2 sequences are SGHRS and YFSETQ. The ends were cut back, 0 bases at V and 4 bases at J, with 5 bases in the middle. The CDR3 totals 12 residues. The CDR3 DNA is TGCGCCAGCAGCTTGGGTGGGTACGAGCAGTACTTC. It translates to CASSLGGYEQYF.

The chain couples TRBV5-1 to TRBJ2-5; 8 bases map to TRBD2. Germline CDR1 SGHRS, CDR2 YFSETQ. V dropped 4 bases and J dropped 1; count of bases not matched to a gene: 6. The CDR3 totals 15 residues. Written as DNA, the CDR3 is TGCGCCAGCAGCACCCAACTAGCGGCCCAAGAGACCCAGTACTTC. This codes for CASSTQLAAQETQYF.

J is TRBJ2-5 and V is TRBV6-5; possible D gene TRBD1, 6 bases. The CDR3 spans 14 residues. Germline V CDR1 and CDR2: MNHEY, SVGAGI. V lost 5 bases to trimming and J lost 5 bases, with 15 bases between them. In DNA, the CDR3 is TGTGCCAGCAGTGAGGGGGACACTATCGAGACCCAGTACTTC. It codes for CASSEGDTIETQYF.

The V gene is TRBV2, the J gene TRBJ2-2, with 14 nucleotides matching TRBD2. V lost 3 bases and J lost 4; bases outside the gene matches: 7. In germline, CDR1 is SNHLY, CDR2 FYNNEI. The CDR3 has 18 residues. CDR3 sequence (DNA): TGTGCCAGCAGTGAGACTCGACTAGCGGGAGGGGCCACCGGGGAGCTGTTTTTT. Translated, it gives CASSETRLAGGATGELFF.

In this sample, this clone turned up a few times. This CDR3 reads CSFTARGRVNQPQHF. In DNA, the CDR3 is TGCAGCTTTACCGCCAGGGGGCGCGTCAATCAGCCCCAGCATTTT. This sequence joins TRBV29-1 and TRBJ1-5; 8 bases fit TRBD1. The length of the CDR3 is 15 residues. Germline V gene lookup returns CDR1 SQVTM and CDR2 ANQGSEA. V lost 8 bases and J lost 3; bases outside the gene matches: 12.

The chain combines TRBV6-7 with TRBJ1-2; D remains ambiguous. TRBV6-7 is identified as an open reading frame with a role that is uncertain. V was shortened by 6 bases and J by 1 base, with 6 bases between the two germline ends. This CDR3 comprises 12 residues. The CDR3 sequence is CASRQHNYGYTF. The DNA for the CDR3 is TGTGCCAGCAGACAGCATAACTATGGCTACACCTTC.

The rearrangement links TRBV29-1 to TRBJ2-3, with 8 bases that match TRBD1. CDR1 and CDR2 (germline): SQVTM, ANQGSEA. The CDR3 consists of 14 residues. After removal of 6 bases from V and 3 bases from J, the junction contained 8 bases not matched to a gene. The CDR3 region is CSVAQGALTDTQYF. CDR3 nucleotide sequence: TGCAGCGTCGCGCAGGGGGCTTTGACAGATACGCAGTATTTT.

This chain uses TRBV29-1 with TRBJ2-2, with TRBD2 matching over 7 bases. This CDR3 is built from 11 residues. Germline assignment: CDR1 SQVTM and CDR2 ANQGSEA. The CDR3 nucleotides are TGCGGAAGCGGGGACACCGGGGAGCTGTTTTTT. Its protein is CGSGDTGELFF.

The chain combines TRBV29-1 with TRBJ2-1; 11 bases map to TRBD2. The CDR3 has 15 residues. The germline V gene encodes CDR1 SQVTM and CDR2 ANQGSEA. V lost 6 bases and J lost 5; bases outside the gene matches: 9. Written as DNA, the CDR3 is TGCAGCGTCCTTACTAGCGGGAGAGTCCACAATGAGCAGTTCTTC. Amino acids: CSVLTSGRVHNEQFF.

The chain couples TRBV5-4 to TRBJ2-1; D gene ambiguous. CDR3 length: 16 amino acids. CDR1 is SGHNT and CDR2 is YYREEE in the germline V gene (reference sequence). Trimming cost V 1 base and J 5 bases, with 16 bases left between them. Written as DNA, the CDR3 is TGTGCCAGCAGCTTGAACGGGCCGGGTGCGAACAATGAGCAGTTCTTC. Translating gives CASSLNGPGANNEQFF.

V is TRBV30 and J is TRBJ1-5; D is unresolved. This CDR3 spans 13 amino acids. V was trimmed by 1 base and J by 1 base, leaving 5 bases between them. CDR1 is GTSNPN and CDR2 is SVGIG in the germline V gene (reference sequence). CDR3 coding DNA: TGTGCCTGGAGTGGTCAGAGCAATCAGCCCCAGCATTTT. This gives the protein CAWSGQSNQPQHF.